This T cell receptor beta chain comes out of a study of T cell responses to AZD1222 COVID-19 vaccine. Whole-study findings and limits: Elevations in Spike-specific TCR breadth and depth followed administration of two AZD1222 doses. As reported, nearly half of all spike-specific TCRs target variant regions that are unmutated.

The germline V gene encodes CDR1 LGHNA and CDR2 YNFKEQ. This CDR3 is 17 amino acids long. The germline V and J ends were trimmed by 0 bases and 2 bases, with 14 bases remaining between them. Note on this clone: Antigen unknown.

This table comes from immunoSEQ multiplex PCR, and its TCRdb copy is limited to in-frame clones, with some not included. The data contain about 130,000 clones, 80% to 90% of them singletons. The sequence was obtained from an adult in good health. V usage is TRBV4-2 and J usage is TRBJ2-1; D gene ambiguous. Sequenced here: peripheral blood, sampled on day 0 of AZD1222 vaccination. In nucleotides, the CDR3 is TGTGCCAGCAGCCAAGATCGTCAAGCGAGCGCCTACAATGAGCAGTTCTTC. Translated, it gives CASSQDRQASAYNEQFF.